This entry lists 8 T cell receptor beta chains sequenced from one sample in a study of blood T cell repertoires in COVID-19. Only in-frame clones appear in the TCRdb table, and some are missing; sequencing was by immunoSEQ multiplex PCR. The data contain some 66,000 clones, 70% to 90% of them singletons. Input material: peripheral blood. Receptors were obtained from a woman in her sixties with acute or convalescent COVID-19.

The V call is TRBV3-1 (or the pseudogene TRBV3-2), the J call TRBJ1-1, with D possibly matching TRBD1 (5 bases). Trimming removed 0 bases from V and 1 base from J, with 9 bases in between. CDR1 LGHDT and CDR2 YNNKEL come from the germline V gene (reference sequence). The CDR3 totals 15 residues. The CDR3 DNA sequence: TGTGCCAGCAGCCAAGACCCCGGGGGGAACACTGAAGCTTTCTTT. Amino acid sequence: CASSQDPGGNTEAFF.

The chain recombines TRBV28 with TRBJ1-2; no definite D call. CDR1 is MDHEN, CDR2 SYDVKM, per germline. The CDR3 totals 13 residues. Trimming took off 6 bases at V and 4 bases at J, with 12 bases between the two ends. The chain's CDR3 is CASSPRPGYGYTF. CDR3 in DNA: TGTGCCAGCAGCCCGAGGCCGGGCTATGGCTACACCTTC.

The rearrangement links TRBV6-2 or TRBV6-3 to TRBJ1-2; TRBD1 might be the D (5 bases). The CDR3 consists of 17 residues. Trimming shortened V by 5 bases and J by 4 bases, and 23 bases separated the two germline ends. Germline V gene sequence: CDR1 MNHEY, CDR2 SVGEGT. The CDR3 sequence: CASSTRGAGPFGYGYTF. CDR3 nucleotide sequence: TGTGCCAGCAGTACCCGCGGGGCAGGGCCGTTTGGCTATGGCTACACCTTC.

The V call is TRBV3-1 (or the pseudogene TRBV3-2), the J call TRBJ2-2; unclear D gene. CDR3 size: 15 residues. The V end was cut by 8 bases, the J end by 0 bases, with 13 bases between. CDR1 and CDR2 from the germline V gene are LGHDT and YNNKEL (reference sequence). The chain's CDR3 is CASGRGPANTGELFF. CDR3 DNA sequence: TGTGCCAGCGGAAGAGGCCCTGCGAACACCGGGGAGCTGTTTTTT.

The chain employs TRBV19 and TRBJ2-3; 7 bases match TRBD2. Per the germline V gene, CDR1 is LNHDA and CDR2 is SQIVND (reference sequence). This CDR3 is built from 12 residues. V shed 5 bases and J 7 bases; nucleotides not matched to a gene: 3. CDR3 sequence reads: CASSFSGHTQYF. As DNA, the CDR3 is TGTGCCAGTAGTTTTAGCGGGCATACGCAGTATTTT.

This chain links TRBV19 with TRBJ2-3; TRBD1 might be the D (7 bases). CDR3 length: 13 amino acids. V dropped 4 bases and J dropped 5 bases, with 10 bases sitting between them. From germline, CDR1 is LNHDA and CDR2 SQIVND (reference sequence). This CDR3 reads CASSTQGGDTQYF. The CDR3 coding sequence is TGTGCCAGTAGTACCCAGGGGGGAGATACGCAGTATTTT.

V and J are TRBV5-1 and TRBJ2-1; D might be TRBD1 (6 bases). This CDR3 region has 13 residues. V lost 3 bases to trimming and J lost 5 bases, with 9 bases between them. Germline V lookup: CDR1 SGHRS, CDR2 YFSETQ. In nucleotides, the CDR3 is TGCGCCAGCAGCTCTAGACAGGACAATGAGCAGTTCTTC. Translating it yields CASSSRQDNEQFF.

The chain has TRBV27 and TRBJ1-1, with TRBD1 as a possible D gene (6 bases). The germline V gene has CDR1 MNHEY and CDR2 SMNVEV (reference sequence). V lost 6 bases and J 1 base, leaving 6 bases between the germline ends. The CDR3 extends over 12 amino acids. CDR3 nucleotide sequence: TGTGCCAGCAGGACAGGGAACACTGAAGCTTTCTTT. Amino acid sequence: CASRTGNTEAFF.